What follows are 11 T cell receptor beta chains derived from one specimen sequenced in a study of regulatory T cells in long-lasting Graves disease. The time point here: newly diagnosed GD, antithyroid drugs for less than 3 months. Extracted RNA from PBMCs served as the source of the TCR library. Researchers made TCR beta libraries by using iRepertoire HTBI primers and running Arm-PCR on CDR3 regions. TCRdb reanalysed the multiplex PCR reads using MiXCR and keeps one entry per CDR3 protein. This table has fewer than 550,000 distinct CDR3 sequences, about 16% appearing once. This same sample was also taken into another study, of T cells in Graves' hyperthyroidism and ophthalmopathy.

The sample in question was peripheral blood mononuclear cells (PBMCs), obtained at new diagnosis, from a patient treated with antithyroid drugs. Receptor source: a woman between 18 and 29 years old with Graves disease.

This rearrangement joins TRBV5-1 to TRBJ2-1; the match to TRBD1 covers 7 bases. With 4 bases clipped from V and 3 bases from J, the junction kept 7 bases outside the gene matches. The CDR3 sequence is 15 residues long. Germline lookup yields CDR1 SGHRS and CDR2 YFSETQ. The CDR3, as DNA: TGCGCCAGCAGCACAACAGGGGTGGGCTACAATGAGCAGTTCTTC. This sequence encodes CASSTTGVGYNEQFF.

The V and J genes are TRBV7-9 and TRBJ2-1, with TRBD2 as a possible D gene (6 bases). CDR3 length: 15 amino acids. V shed 5 bases and J shed 2 bases, with 13 bases lying between them. CDR1 and CDR2 (germline): SEHNR, FQNEAQ (reference sequence). CDR3 amino acids: CASSRLGPPYNEQFF. Written as DNA, the CDR3 is TGTGCCAGCAGCCGACTAGGACCTCCCTACAATGAGCAGTTCTTC.

The gene calls are TRBV9 and TRBJ2-4; maybe TRBD1 (5 bases). Germline V gene data show CDR1 as SGDLS and CDR2 as YYNGEE. The CDR3 consists of 17 residues. Trimming removed 2 bases from V and 10 bases from J, with 25 bases in between. Here the CDR3 reads CASSVHPDLLGQPIQYF. The DNA for the CDR3 is TGTGCCAGCAGCGTCCACCCCGATCTTCTAGGACAACCTATTCAGTACTTC.

This clonotype was recorded at least ten times. The rearrangement joins TRBV3-1 to TRBJ2-1, with D possibly matching TRBD2 (5 bases). The CDR3 has 12 amino acids. Germline V gene sequence: CDR1 LGHDT, CDR2 YNNKEL (reference sequence). V was pared by 0 bases and J by 9 bases, with 6 bases between. CDR3 loop: CASSQDRGEQFF. The CDR3 DNA follows: TGTGCCAGCAGCCAAGATCGGGGTGAGCAGTTCTTC.

This clonotype was seen once. This rearrangement joins TRBV28 to TRBJ2-7; no definite D call. This CDR3 spans 15 amino acids. Germline values: CDR1 MDHEN, CDR2 SYDVKM. Trimming pared 2 bases from V and 2 bases from J, leaving 13 bases between. The CDR3 DNA reads TGTGCCAGCAGTTTAAGAGGCCTAGAAACCTACGAGCAGTACTTC. This translates into CASSLRGLETYEQYF. The whole variable domain, remainder taken from reference TRBV28 and TRBJ2-7, is DVKVTQSSRYLVKRTGEKVFLECVQDMDHENMFWYRQDPGLGLRLIYFSYDVKMKEKGDIPEGYSVSREKKERFSLILESASTNQTSMYLCASSLRGLETYEQYFGPGTRLTVT.

This clonotype was observed at least ten times. This rearrangement joins TRBV28 to TRBJ2-1; 8 bases line up with TRBD1. CDR3 length: 15 residues. Trimming at V came to 8 bases and at J to 2 bases, leaving 8 bases not matched to a gene. Germline lookup yields CDR1 MDHEN and CDR2 SYDVKM. CDR3 region: CASETGTGAYNEQFF. CDR3 coding DNA: TGTGCCAGCGAAACCGGGACAGGAGCCTACAATGAGCAGTTCTTC.

This clonotype has a handful of counts. The chain uses TRBV28 and TRBJ2-2; the D is unclear. The CDR3 sequence is 11 residues long. CDR1 is MDHEN and CDR2 is SYDVKM in the germline V gene. V was shortened by 6 bases and J by 6 bases, with 5 bases between the two germline ends. The CDR3 sequence: CASREPGELFF. The CDR3 nucleotides read TGTGCCAGCAGGGAGCCCGGGGAGCTGTTTTTT.

This clonotype was detected ten times or more. The chain couples TRBV7-9 to TRBJ2-1, with D possibly being TRBD2 (5 bases). The DNA end is more similar to TRBJ2-5, so the J call may be wrong. Germline V gene data show CDR1 as SEHNR and CDR2 as FQNEAQ (reference sequence). The CDR3 consists of 15 residues. In nucleotides, the CDR3 is TGTGCCAGCAGCTTATCGCGGGTTCCCCAAGAGACCCAGTACTTC. The encoded protein is CASSLSRVPQETQYF.

This clonotype was seen more than once but under ten times. The rearrangement uses TRBV6-1 and TRBJ2-2, with a tentative D call TRBD1 (6 bases). This CDR3 is 14 amino acids long. The V and J ends lost 5 bases and 5 bases respectively, with 12 bases between them. The V gene's germline CDR1 is MNHNS and CDR2 SASEGT. CDR3 protein: CASSPGVRTGELFF. Here the CDR3 DNA reads TGTGCCAGCAGTCCAGGGGTACGGACCGGGGAGCTGTTTTTT.

This clonotype was seen a few times. The rearrangement links TRBV30 to TRBJ1-5, with D unresolved. This CDR3 spans 13 amino acids. V lost 0 bases, J lost 5 bases, and 8 bases lay in between. Germline CDR1 and CDR2: GTSNPN and SVGIG (reference sequence). CDR3 in amino acids: CAWSVQLDQPQHF. In nucleotides, the CDR3 is TGTGCCTGGAGTGTACAGCTAGATCAGCCCCAGCATTTT. Complete variable domain (other parts from reference TRBV30 and TRBJ1-5): SQTIHQWPATLVQPVGSPLSLECTVEGTSNPNLYWYRQAAGRGLQLLFYSVGIGQISSEVPQNLSASRPQDRQFILSSKKLLLSDSGFYLCAWSVQLDQPQHFGDGTRLSIL.

This clonotype was picked up a small number of times. J is TRBJ2-3 and V is TRBV5-4; no definite D call. Germline V gene data show CDR1 as SGHNT and CDR2 as YYREEE (reference sequence). V dropped 0 bases and J dropped 0 bases, with 8 bases sitting between them. The CDR3 is 15 residues long. The CDR3 DNA reads as TGTGCCAGCAGCTTGGCCGAGCGAAGCACAGATACGCAGTATTTT. Its translation: CASSLAERSTDTQYF.